A single sample is the source of the 9 T cell receptor beta chains below, sequenced in a study of T cell repertoires in cytomegalovirus infection. TCRdb called the reads again in MiXCR, with one record for every CDR3 protein. The sample carries 640,000 or so distinct CDR3 sequences, 30% to 40% recorded once. No antigen has been assigned to these receptors. Sequenced material: cultured PBMCs, taken from culture after CMV antigen stimulation. Receptor source: a human donor in good health (CMV status not recorded). Some clones in this sample may be carry-over from other donors' samples.

The chain recombines TRBV28 with TRBJ2-4, with D possibly TRBD2 on 5 matching bases. V shed 5 bases and J shed 9 bases, with 23 bases lying between them. Germline CDR1 and CDR2: MDHEN and SYDVKM. This CDR3 is 16 amino acids long. CDR3 sequence (DNA): TGTGCCAGCAGTACCCCCTTGAGGGTTGAAAGCCGCATTCAGTACTTC. Encoded protein: CASSTPLRVESRIQYF.

This chain uses TRBV7-2 with TRBJ2-3, with 8 bases matching TRBD2. This CDR3 has 18 residues. The germline gives CDR1 SGHTA, CDR2 FQGNSA. V gave up 8 bases and J gave up 0 bases; unmatched junction bases: 16. Here the CDR3 reads CASALAGGYSFSTDTQYF. As DNA, the CDR3 is TGTGCCAGCGCCTTGGCGGGGGGATATTCATTTAGCACAGATACGCAGTATTTT.

CDR3: CASFSIAAGYRNQPQHF. In nucleotides, the CDR3 is TGTGCCAGCTTCTCCATCGCGGCAGGGTACAGGAATCAGCCCCAGCATTTT. The chain joins TRBV28 to TRBJ1-5; D may be TRBD1 (5 bases). The CDR3 totals 17 residues. Germline V gene data show CDR1 as MDHEN and CDR2 as SYDVKM. V dropped 8 bases and J dropped 4 bases, with 24 bases sitting between them.

This clonotype was counted only a few times. V gene TRBV27 combines with J gene TRBJ2-5; the D gene is possibly TRBD2 (5 bases). With 4 bases removed from V and 6 bases from J, the gap between germline ends came to 6 bases. Germline V gene data show CDR1 as MNHEY and CDR2 as SMNVEV (reference sequence). This CDR3 comprises 11 residues. The CDR3: CASSSGKTQYF. The CDR3 nucleotides are TGTGCCAGCAGTTCCGGGAAGACCCAGTACTTC.

The DNA for the CDR3 is TGTGCCAGCAGTTCGAGGCTACCACAAGAGACCCAGTACTTC. This sequence encodes CASSSRLPQETQYF. This sequence joins TRBV6-2 or TRBV6-3 and TRBJ2-5; D unresolved. Trimming shortened V by 4 bases and J by 2 bases, and 11 bases separated the two germline ends. From germline, CDR1 is MNHEY and CDR2 SVGEGT. The CDR3 spans 14 residues.

This chain links TRBV20-1 with TRBJ2-1, with TRBD2 matching 9 bases. Germline CDR1 is DFQATT and CDR2 is SNEGSKA (reference sequence). CDR3 length equals 14 residues. V was clipped by 5 bases and J by 6 bases; unmatched bases: 8. CDR3 in DNA: TGCAGTGCTCCATGGCTAGCGGGACCCAATGAGCAGTTCTTC. Translation: CSAPWLAGPNEQFF.

This chain links TRBV7-6 with TRBJ1-1; possibly TRBD1 for D (5 bases). Germline V CDR1 and CDR2: SGHVS, FNYEAQ. V shed 1 base and J shed 1 base, with 13 bases lying between them. The CDR3 consists of 16 residues. The CDR3 loop is CASSLVGGMGNTEAFF. CDR3 coding DNA: TGTGCCAGCAGCTTAGTCGGGGGGATGGGGAACACTGAAGCTTTCTTT.

The J gene is TRBJ1-1, the V gene TRBV5-4, with D hard to call. CDR3 length: 12 amino acids. The germline V and J ends were trimmed by 0 bases and 11 bases, with 11 bases remaining between them. Germline V gives CDR1 SGHNT, CDR2 YYREEE (reference sequence). This CDR3 reads CASSLGVRRAFF. The DNA of the CDR3 is TGTGCCAGCAGCTTGGGTGTTCGGAGGGCTTTCTTT.

This clonotype has ten or more counts. This sequence joins TRBV7-2 and TRBJ1-1; no reliable D call. The V and J ends lost 1 base and 0 bases respectively, with 9 bases between them. CDR1 is SGHTA and CDR2 is FQGNSA in the germline V gene. The CDR3 spans 15 residues. DNA for the CDR3: TGTGCCAGCAGCTTAGTGGCAGGAATGAACACTGAAGCTTTCTTT. Its protein product is CASSLVAGMNTEAFF. The full variable domain, with the rest looked up from reference TRBV7-2 and TRBJ1-1, is GAGVSQSPSNKVTEKGKDVELRCDPISGHTALYWYRQSLGQGLEFLIYFQGNSAPDKSGLPSDRFSAERTGGSVSTLTIQRTQQEDSAVYLCASSLVAGMNTEAFFGQGTRLTVV.